Sequencing of this T cell receptor beta chain was carried out in a study of blood T cells in healthy people across ages. Study results and caveats: With age, beta diversity per million T cells declined roughly linearly, significantly by around 43. It was not possible, with unsorted PBMCs, to conclusively compare naive and antigen-experienced cells.

The V gene's germline CDR1 is LGHDT and CDR2 YNNKEL (reference sequence). Trimming removed 2 bases at V and 3 bases at J, with 16 bases between. The CDR3 extends over 16 amino acids. As regards this clonotype: Its specificity is not known.

A second PCR of 7 to 11 cycles used a sample-barcoded 5' primer and a J-beta primer mix. MiXCR, run by TCRdb on the 5' RACE reads, gives a single entry per CDR3 protein. The table shows about 730,000 distinct CDR3 sequences, with roughly two fifths occurring only once. The specimen sequenced was blood. This chain links TRBV3-1 with TRBJ2-5; no firm D call. The source of this sequence is a woman aged 55-75 years in good health. The CDR3, as DNA: TGTGCCAGCAGCCAACCCTGGGCTAGTGGAAAAGAGACCCAGTACTTC. Amino acid sequence: CASSQPWASGKETQYF.